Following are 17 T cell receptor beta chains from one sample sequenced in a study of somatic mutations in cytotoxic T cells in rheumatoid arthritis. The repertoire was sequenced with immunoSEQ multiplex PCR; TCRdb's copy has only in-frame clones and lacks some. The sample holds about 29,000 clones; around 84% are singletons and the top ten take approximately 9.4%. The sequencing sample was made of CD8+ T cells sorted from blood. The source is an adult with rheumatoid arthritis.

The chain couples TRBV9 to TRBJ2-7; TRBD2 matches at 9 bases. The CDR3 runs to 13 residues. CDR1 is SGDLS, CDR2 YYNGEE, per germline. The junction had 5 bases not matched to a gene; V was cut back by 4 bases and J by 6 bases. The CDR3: CASSFSGSGEQYF. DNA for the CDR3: TGTGCCAGCAGCTTTAGCGGGAGCGGCGAGCAGTACTTC.

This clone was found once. CDR3: CASPIGVNTDNEQFF. CDR3 sequence (DNA): TGTGCCAGCCCAATCGGGGTAAATACAGACAATGAGCAGTTCTTC. The J gene is TRBJ2-1, the V gene TRBV7-2; D might be TRBD2 (5 bases). V lost 8 bases, J lost 5 bases, and 19 bases lay in between. This CDR3 has 15 amino acids. Germline values: CDR1 SGHTA, CDR2 FQGNSA. The full variable domain, its missing parts supplied by reference TRBV7-2 and TRBJ2-1, is GAGVSQSPSNKVTEKGKDVELRCDPISGHTALYWYRQSLGQGLEFLIYFQGNSAPDKSGLPSDRFSAERTGGSVSTLTIQRTQQEDSAVYLCASPIGVNTDNEQFFGPGTRLTVL.

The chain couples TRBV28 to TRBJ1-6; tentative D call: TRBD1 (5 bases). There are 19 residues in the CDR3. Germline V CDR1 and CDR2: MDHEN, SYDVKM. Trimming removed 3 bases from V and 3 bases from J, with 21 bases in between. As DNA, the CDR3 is TGTGCCAGCAGTTTGGCGGCAGGGACGCACGATCTCTATAATTCACCCCTCCACTTT. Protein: CASSLAAGTHDLYNSPLHF.

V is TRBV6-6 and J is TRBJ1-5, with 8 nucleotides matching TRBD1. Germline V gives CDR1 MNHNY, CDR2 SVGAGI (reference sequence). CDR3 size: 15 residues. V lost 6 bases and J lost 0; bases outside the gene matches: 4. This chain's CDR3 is CASRQGVYSNQPQHF. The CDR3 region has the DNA TGTGCCAGCAGACAGGGGGTTTATAGCAATCAGCCCCAGCATTTT.

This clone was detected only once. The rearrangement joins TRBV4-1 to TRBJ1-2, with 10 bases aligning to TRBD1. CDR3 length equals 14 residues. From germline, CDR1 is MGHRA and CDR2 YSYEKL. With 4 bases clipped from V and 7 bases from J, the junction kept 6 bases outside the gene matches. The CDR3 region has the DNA TGCGCCAGCAGCCCGGGACAGGGGAATAGTGGCTACACCTTC. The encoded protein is CASSPGQGNSGYTF.

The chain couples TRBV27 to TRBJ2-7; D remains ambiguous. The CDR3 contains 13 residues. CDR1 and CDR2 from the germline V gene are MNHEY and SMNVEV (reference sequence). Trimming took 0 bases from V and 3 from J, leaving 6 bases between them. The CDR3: CASSLSKYYEQYF. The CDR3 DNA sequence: TGTGCCAGCAGTTTATCGAAGTACTACGAGCAGTACTTC.

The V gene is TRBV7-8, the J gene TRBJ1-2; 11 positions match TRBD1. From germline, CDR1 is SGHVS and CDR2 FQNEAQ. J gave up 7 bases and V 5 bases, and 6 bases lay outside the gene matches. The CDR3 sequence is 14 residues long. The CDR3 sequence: CASSISGTGGGYTF. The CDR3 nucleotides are TGTGCCAGCAGCATTTCCGGGACAGGGGGTGGCTACACCTTC.

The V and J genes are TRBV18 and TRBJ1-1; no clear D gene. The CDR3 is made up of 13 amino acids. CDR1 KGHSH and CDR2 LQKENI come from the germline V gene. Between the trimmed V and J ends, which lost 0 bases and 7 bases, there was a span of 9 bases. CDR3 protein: CASSPPTRVEAFF. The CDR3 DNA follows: TGTGCCAGCTCACCACCCACCAGAGTTGAAGCTTTCTTT.

The CDR3 loop is CASSLAGRNTEAFF. In DNA form, the CDR3 reads TGTGCCAGCAGCTTGGCGGGCAGGAACACTGAAGCTTTCTTT. The genes are TRBV5-6 and TRBJ1-1; no clear D. The CDR3 extends over 14 amino acids. CDR1 is SGHDT, CDR2 YYEEEE, per germline. The ends were cut back, 0 bases at V and 1 base at J, with 7 bases in the middle.

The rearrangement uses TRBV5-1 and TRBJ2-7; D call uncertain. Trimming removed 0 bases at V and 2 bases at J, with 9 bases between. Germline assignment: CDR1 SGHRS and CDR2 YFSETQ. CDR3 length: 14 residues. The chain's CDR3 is CASSLGQSTYEQYF. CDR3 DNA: TGCGCCAGCAGCTTGGGACAATCAACCTACGAGCAGTACTTC.

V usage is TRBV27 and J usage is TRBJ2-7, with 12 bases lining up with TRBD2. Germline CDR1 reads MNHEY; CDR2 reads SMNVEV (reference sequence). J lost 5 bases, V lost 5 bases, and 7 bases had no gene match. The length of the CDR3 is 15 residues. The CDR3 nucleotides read TGTGCCAGCAGTCCCCTAGCGGGAGGGCCGAACGAGCAGTACTTC. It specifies CASSPLAGGPNEQYF.

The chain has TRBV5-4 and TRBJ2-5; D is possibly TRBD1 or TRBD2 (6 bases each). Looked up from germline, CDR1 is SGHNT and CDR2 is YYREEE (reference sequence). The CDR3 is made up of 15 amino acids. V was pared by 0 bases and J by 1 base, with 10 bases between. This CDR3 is CASSLVGGLQETQYF. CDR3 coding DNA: TGTGCCAGCAGCTTGGTCGGGGGCCTCCAAGAGACCCAGTACTTC.

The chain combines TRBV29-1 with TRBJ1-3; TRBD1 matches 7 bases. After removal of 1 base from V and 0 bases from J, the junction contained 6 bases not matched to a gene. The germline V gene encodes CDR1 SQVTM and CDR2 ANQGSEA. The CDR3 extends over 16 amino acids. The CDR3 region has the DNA TGCAGCGTTGAAGGACCGGGACAGAGCTCTGGAAACACCATATATTTT. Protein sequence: CSVEGPGQSSGNTIYF.

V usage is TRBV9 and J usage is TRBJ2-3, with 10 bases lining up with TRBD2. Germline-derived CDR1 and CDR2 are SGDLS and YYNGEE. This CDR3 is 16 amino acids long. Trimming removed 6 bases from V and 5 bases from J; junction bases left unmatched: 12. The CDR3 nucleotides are TGTGCCAGCACCCCAGAGGGGGGACTAGCGCTAGATACGCAGTATTTT. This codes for CASTPEGGLALDTQYF. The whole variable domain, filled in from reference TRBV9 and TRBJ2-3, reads DSGVTQTPKHLITATGQRVTLRCSPRSGDLSVYWYQQSLDQGLQFLIQYYNGEERAKGNILERFSAQQFPDLHSELNLSSLELGDSALYFCASTPEGGLALDTQYFGPGTRLTVL.

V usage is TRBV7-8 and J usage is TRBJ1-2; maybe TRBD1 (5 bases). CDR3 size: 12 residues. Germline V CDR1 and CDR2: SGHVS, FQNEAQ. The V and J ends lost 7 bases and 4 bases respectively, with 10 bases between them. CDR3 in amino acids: CASKGSSYGYTF. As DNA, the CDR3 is TGTGCCAGCAAGGGGTCGAGCTATGGCTACACCTTC.

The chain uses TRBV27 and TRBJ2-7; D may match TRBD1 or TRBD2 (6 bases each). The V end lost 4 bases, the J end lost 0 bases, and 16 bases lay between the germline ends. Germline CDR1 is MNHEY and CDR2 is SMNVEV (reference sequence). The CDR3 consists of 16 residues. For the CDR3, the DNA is TGTGCCAGCAGTTACTCCGGGGGCCCCAGCTCCTACGAGCAGTACTTC. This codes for CASSYSGGPSSYEQYF.

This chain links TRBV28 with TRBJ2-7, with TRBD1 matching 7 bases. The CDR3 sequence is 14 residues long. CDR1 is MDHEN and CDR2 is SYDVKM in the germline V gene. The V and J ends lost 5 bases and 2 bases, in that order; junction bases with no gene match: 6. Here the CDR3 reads CASSPLGQPYEQYF. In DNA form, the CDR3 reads TGTGCCAGCAGTCCCCTGGGACAGCCCTACGAGCAGTACTTC.